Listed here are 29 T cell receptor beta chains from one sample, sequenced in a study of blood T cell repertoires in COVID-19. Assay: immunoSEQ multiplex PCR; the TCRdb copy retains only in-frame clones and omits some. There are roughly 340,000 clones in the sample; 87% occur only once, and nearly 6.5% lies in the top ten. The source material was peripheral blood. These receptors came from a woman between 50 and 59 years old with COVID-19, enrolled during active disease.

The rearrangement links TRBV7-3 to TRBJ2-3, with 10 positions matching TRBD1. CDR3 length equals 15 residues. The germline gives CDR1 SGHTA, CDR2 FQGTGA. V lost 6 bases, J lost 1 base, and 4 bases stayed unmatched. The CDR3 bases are TGTGCCAGCAGGTCCGGGACAGGGGGCACAGATACGCAGTATTTT. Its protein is CASRSGTGGTDTQYF.

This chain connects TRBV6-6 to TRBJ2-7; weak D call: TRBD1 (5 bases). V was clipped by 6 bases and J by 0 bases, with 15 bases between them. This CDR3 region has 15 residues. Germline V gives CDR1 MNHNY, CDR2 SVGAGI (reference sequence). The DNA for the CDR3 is TGTGCCAGCAGCACCCCCGGCAGGGCCTCCTACGAGCAGTACTTC. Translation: CASSTPGRASYEQYF.

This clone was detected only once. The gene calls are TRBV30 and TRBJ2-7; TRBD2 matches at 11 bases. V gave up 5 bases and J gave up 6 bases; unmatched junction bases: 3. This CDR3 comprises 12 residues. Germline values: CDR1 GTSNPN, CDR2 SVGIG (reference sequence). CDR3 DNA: TGTGCCTGGTATCTAGCGGGAGGCGAGCAGTACTTC. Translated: CAWYLAGGEQYF.

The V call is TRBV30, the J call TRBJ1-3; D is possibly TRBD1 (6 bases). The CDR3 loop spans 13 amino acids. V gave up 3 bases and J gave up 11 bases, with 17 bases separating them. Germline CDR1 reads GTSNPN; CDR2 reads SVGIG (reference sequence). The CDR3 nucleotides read TGTGCCTGGAGCCAGGGGTCAGAATTCCCCATATATTTT. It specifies CAWSQGSEFPIYF.

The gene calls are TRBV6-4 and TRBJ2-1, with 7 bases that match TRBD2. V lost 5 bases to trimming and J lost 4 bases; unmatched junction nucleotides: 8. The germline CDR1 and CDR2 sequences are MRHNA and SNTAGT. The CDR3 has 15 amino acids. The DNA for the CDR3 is TGTGCCAGCAGTAGGACTAGAGAGGCGTACAATGAGCAGTTCTTC. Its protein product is CASSRTREAYNEQFF.

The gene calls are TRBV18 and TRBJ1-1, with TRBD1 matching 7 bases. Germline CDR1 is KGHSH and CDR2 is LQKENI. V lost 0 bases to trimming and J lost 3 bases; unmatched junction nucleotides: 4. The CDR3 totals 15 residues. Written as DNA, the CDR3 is TGTGCCAGCTCACCACCGACAGGGCCATACACTGAAGCTTTCTTT. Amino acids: CASSPPTGPYTEAFF.

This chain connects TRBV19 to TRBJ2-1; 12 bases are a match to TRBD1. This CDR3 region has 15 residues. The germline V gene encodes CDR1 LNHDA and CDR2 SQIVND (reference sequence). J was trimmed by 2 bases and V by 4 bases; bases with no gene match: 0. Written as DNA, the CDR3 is TGTGCCAGTAGTAGGGACAGGGGGCCCTACAATGAGCAGTTCTTC. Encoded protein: CASSRDRGPYNEQFF.

This chain's CDR3 is CASSLDGGTGRAGYGYTF. CDR3 bases: TGTGCCAGCAGCTTGGACGGGGGGACTGGTCGGGCCGGTTATGGCTACACCTTC. V gene TRBV5-4 combines with J gene TRBJ1-2; D is possibly TRBD1 (5 bases). The length of the CDR3 is 18 residues. The germline V and J ends were trimmed by 0 bases and 5 bases, with 23 bases remaining between them. Germline V CDR1 and CDR2: SGHNT, YYREEE (reference sequence).

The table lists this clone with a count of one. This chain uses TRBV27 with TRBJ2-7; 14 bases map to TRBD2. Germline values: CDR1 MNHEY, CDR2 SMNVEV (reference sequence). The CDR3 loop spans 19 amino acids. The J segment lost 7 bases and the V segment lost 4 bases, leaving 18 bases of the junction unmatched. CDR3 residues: CASSSTGTSGRGSFGEQYF. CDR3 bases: TGTGCCAGCAGTTCAACCGGGACTAGCGGGAGAGGATCTTTCGGGGAGCAGTACTTC.

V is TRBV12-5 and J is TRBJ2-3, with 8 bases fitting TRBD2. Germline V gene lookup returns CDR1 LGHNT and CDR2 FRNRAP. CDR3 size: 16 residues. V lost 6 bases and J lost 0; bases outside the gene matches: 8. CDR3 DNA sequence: TGTGCTAGTGGACATCCACTAGCGGACAGCACAGATACGCAGTATTTT. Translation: CASGHPLADSTDTQYF. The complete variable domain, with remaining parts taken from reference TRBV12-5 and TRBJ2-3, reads DARVTQTPRHKVTEMGQEVTMRCQPILGHNTVFWYRQTMMQGLELLAYFRNRAPLDDSGMPKDRFSAEMPDATLATLKIQPSEPRDSAVYFCASGHPLADSTDTQYFGPGTRLTVL.

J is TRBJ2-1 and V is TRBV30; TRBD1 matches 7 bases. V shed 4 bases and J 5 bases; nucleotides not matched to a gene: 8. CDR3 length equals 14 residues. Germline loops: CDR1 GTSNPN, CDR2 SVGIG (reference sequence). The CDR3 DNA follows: TGTGCCTGGAATATAGGGGGCGGCCACAATGAGCAGTTCTTC. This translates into CAWNIGGGHNEQFF.

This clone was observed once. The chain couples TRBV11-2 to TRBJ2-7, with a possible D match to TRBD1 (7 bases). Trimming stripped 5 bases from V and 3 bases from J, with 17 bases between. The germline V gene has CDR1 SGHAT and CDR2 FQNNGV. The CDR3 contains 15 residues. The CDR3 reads CASSHARGESYEQYF. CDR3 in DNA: TGTGCCAGCAGCCACGCCAGGGGGGAAAGCTACGAGCAGTACTTC.

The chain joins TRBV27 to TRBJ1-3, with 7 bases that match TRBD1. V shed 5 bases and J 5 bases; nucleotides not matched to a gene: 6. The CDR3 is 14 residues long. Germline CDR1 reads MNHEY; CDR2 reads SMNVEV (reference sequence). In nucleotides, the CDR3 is TGTGCCAGCAGTACCTGGACAGGCCGAAACACCATATATTTT. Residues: CASSTWTGRNTIYF.

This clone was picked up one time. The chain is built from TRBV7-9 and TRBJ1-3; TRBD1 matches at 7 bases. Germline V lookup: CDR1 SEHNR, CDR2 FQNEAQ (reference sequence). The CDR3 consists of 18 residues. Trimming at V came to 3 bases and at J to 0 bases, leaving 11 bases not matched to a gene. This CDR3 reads CASSFLRQGSLSGNTIYF. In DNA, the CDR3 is TGTGCCAGCAGCTTCTTGAGACAGGGCTCACTCTCTGGAAACACCATATATTTT.

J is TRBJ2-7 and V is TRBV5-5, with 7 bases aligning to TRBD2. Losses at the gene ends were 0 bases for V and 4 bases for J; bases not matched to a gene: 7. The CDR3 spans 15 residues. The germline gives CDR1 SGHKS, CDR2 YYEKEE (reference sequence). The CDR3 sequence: CASSLGGRALYEQYF. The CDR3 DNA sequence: TGTGCCAGCAGCTTGGGTGGGAGGGCCTTATACGAGCAGTACTTC.

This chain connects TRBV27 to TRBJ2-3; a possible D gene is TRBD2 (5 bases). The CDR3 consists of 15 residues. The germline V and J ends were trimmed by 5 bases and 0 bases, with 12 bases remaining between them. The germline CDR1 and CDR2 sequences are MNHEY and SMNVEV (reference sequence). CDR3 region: CASSPSGGSTDTQYF. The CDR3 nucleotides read TGTGCCAGCAGTCCGAGCGGTGGGAGCACAGATACGCAGTATTTT.

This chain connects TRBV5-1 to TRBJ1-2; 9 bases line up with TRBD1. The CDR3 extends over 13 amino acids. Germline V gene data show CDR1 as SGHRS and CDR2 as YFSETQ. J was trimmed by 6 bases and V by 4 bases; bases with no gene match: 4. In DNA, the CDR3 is TGCGCCAGCAGCGATGGGACAGGGAATGGCTACACCTTC. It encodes CASSDGTGNGYTF.

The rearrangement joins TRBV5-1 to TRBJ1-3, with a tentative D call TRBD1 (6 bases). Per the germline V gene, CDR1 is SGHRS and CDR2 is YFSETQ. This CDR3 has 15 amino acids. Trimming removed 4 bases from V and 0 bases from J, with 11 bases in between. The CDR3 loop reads CASSTRGSSGNTIYF. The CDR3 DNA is TGCGCCAGCAGCACAAGGGGGAGCTCTGGAAACACCATATATTTT.

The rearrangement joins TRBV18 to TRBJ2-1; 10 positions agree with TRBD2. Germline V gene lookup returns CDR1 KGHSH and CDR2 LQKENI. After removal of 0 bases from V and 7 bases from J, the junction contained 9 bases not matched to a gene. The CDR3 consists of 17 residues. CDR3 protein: CASSPPVGSSGSNEQFF. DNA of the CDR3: TGTGCCAGCTCACCACCTGTAGGATCTAGCGGGAGTAATGAGCAGTTCTTC. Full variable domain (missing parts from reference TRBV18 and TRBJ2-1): NAGVMQNPRHLVRRRGQEARLRCSPMKGHSHVYWYRQLPEEGLKFMVYLQKENIIDESGMPKERFSAEFPKEGPSILRIQQVVRGDSAAYFCASSPPVGSSGSNEQFFGPGTRLTVL.

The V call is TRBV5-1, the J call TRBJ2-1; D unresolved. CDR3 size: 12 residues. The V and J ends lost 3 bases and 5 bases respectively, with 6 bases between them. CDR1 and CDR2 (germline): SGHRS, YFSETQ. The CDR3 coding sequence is TGCGCCAGCAGCTCCCTACACAATGAGCAGTTCTTC. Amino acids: CASSSLHNEQFF.

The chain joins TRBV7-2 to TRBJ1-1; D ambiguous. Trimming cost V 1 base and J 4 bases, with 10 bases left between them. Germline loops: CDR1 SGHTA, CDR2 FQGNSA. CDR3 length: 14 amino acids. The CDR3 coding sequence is TGTGCCAGCAGCTTAGTCGGGATCCTCACTGAAGCTTTCTTT. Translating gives CASSLVGILTEAFF.

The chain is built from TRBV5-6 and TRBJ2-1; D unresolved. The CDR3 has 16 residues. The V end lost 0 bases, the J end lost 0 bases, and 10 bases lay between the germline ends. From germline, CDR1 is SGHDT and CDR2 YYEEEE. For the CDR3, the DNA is TGTGCCAGCAGCTTGGTCCTTCTACTCTCCTACAATGAGCAGTTCTTC. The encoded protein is CASSLVLLLSYNEQFF.

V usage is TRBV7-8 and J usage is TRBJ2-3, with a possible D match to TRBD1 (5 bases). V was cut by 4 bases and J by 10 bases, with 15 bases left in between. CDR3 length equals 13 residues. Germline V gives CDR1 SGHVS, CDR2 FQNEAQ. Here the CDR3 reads CASSSRLDTPQYF. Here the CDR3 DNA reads TGTGCCAGCAGCTCGCGACTGGACACCCCGCAGTATTTT.

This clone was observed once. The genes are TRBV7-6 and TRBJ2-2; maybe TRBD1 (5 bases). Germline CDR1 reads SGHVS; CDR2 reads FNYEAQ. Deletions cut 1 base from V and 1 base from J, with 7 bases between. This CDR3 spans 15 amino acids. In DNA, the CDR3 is TGTGCCAGCAGCTTAGGACAGCTGAACACCGGGGAGCTGTTTTTT. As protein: CASSLGQLNTGELFF.

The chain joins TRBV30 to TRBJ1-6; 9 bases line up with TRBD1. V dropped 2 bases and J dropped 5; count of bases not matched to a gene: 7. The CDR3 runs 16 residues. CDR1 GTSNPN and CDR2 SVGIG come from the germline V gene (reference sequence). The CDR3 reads CAWSRDRVSDNSPLHF. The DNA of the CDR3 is TGTGCCTGGAGTCGGGACAGGGTATCCGATAATTCACCCCTCCACTTT.

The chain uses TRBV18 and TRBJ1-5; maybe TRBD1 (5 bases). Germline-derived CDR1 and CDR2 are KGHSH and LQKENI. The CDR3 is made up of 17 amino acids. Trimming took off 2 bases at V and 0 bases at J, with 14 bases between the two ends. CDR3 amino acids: CASSPAGFRGSNQPQHF. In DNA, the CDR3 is TGTGCCAGCTCACCAGCGGGATTTAGGGGTAGCAATCAGCCCCAGCATTTT. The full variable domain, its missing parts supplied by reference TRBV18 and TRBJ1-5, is NAGVMQNPRHLVRRRGQEARLRCSPMKGHSHVYWYRQLPEEGLKFMVYLQKENIIDESGMPKERFSAEFPKEGPSILRIQQVVRGDSAAYFCASSPAGFRGSNQPQHFGDGTRLSIL.

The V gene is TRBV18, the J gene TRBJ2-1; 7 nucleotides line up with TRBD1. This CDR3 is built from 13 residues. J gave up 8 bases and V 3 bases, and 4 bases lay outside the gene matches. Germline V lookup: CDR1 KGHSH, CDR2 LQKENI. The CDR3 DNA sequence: TGTGCCAGCTCACCCCGACAGGGAGATGAGCAGTTCTTC. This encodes CASSPRQGDEQFF.

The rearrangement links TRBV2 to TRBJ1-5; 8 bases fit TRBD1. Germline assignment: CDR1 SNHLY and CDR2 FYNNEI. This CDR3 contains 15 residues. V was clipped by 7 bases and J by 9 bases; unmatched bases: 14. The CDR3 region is CASTPEGRGLRPQHF. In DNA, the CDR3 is TGTGCCAGCACCCCAGAGGGCAGGGGGCTTAGGCCCCAGCATTTT.

In DNA form, the CDR3 reads TGCGCCAGCAGCTTGGGTTTCAGTCACTACGAGCAGTACTTC. Translated, it gives CASSLGFSHYEQYF. The chain carries TRBV5-1 and TRBJ2-7; D is undetermined. Trimming removed 0 bases at V and 3 bases at J, with 10 bases between. Germline V gene data show CDR1 as SGHRS and CDR2 as YFSETQ. The CDR3 has 14 residues.